The rows below give T cell receptor beta chains drawn from one sample of a study of blood T cell repertoires in COVID-19. Assay: immunoSEQ multiplex PCR; the TCRdb copy retains only in-frame clones and omits some. This sample has around 300,000 clones, with 90% found just once. The sequencing input was PBMCs or T cells enriched from blood (not recorded which). These receptors originate from a woman younger than 45 who had recovered from COVID-19. Each CDR3 is given with its conserved first and last residue. Each record gives: D gene, V gene, clone size, J gene, CDR3 protein, CDR3 DNA. The D gene is left open where the match is weak. Size is omitted from some rows. Given values are once, few, many or a class for expanded clones.

.	TRBV7-2	.	TRBJ1-3	CASSPSAGSGNTIYF	TGTGCCAGCAGCCCGAGTGCAGGGTCCGGAAACACCATATATTTT
TRBD2	TRBV3-1/TRBV3-2	once	TRBJ2-3	CASSQEGGGRGSTDTQYF	TGTGCCAGCAGCCAAGAGGGTGGCGGGAGGGGGAGCACAGATACGCAGTATTTT
.	TRBV4-1	.	TRBJ2-2	CASSQSRDTGELFF	TGCGCCAGCAGCCAAAGCAGGGACACCGGGGAGCTGTTTTTT
.	TRBV28	.	TRBJ1-3	CASSSSLDRGGGHTIYF	TGTGCCAGCAGTTCCTCCCTGGACAGAGGGGGGGGACACACCATATATTTT
.	TRBV5-1	.	TRBJ1-6	CASSLGSSQGDSPLHF	TGCGCCAGCAGCTTGGGTTCTTCCCAGGGCGATTCACCCCTCCACTTT
.	TRBV5-6	.	TRBJ1-5	CASSSGPAGEPQHF	TGTGCCAGCAGCTCCGGACCGGCGGGAGAGCCCCAGCATTTT
TRBD1	TRBV5-1	.	TRBJ1-1	CASRTDPVSGGNTEAFF	TGCGCCAGCAGGACCGACCCAGTCTCAGGGGGAAACACTGAAGCTTTCTTT
.	TRBV28	.	TRBJ1-1	CASSQGEAFF	TGTGCCAGCAGTCAGGGAGAAGCTTTCTTT
TRBD1	TRBV5-1	.	TRBJ2-7	CASSFSGQGAREQYF	TGCGCCAGCAGCTTTTCGGGACAGGGGGCAAGGGAGCAGTACTTC
TRBD1	TRBV18	.	TRBJ1-5	CASSPNPPGGHQPQHF	TGTGCCAGCTCACCCAATCCTCCAGGGGGTCATCAGCCCCAGCATTTT
TRBD1	TRBV18	.	TRBJ1-5	CASSGDRNQPQHF	TGTGCCAGCTCGGGGGACAGGAATCAGCCCCAGCATTTT
.	TRBV6-5	few	TRBJ1-3	CASSFTHGFAGNTIYF	TGTGCCAGCAGTTTTACCCACGGGTTCGCTGGAAACACCATATATTTT
.	TRBV19	.	TRBJ2-2	CASSIFYRGENTGELFF	TGTGCCAGTAGTATATTCTACCGAGGAGAGAACACCGGGGAGCTGTTTTTT